This entry is about one T cell receptor beta chain. Its specificity is not known. Germline V gene lookup returns CDR1 LNHDA and CDR2 SQIVND (reference sequence). Trimming shortened V by 3 bases and J by 0 bases, and 9 bases separated the two germline ends. This CDR3 is 15 amino acids long. These data originate in a study of OX40 agonist ivuxolimab in advanced cancers. About the research overall: Recorded diagnoses for dose-escalation patients were hepatocellular carcinoma, melanoma, renal cell or head and neck cancer. A history of anti-PD-1, anti-PD-L1 or anti-CTLA-4 therapy was acceptable, and 30% to 45% had some. There were three patients with partial responses, one having hepatocellular carcinoma and two cutaneous melanoma.

Study-wide results and caveats: More expanded clones were found, on average, in CD8+ than in CD4+ T cells.

Clones were read by immunoSEQ multiplex PCR, and TCRdb kept only the in-frame ones, dropping some. The repertoire holds around 50,000 clones, with roughly 77% as singletons. The TCR comes from an adult with an advanced solid tumor such as melanoma, head and neck, liver or kidney cancer. The sample here was CD4+ or CD8+ T cells sorted from blood, taken in a trial of the OX40 agonist ivuxolimab. V gene TRBV19 combines with J gene TRBJ1-3, with no clear D. The CDR3 here is CASSIVGSSGNTIYF. The CDR3 region has the DNA TGTGCCAGTAGTATCGTCGGGTCCTCTGGAAACACCATATATTTT.